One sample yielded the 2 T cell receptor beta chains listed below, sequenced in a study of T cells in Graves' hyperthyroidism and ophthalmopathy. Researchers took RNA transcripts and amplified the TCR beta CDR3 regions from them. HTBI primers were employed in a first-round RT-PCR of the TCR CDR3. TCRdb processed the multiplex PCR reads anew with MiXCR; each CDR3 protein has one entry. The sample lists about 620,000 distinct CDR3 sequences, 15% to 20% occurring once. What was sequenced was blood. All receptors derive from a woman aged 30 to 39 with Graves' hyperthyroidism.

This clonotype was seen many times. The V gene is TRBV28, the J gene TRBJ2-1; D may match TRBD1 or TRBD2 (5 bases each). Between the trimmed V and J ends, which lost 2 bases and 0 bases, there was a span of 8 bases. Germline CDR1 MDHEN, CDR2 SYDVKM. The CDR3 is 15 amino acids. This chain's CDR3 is CASSLPGRSYNEQFF. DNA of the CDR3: TGTGCCAGCAGTTTACCGGGACGCTCCTACAATGAGCAGTTCTTC. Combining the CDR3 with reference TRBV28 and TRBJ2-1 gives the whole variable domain DVKVTQSSRYLVKRTGEKVFLECVQDMDHENMFWYRQDPGLGLRLIYFSYDVKMKEKGDIPEGYSVSREKKERFSLILESASTNQTSMYLCASSLPGRSYNEQFFGPGTRLTVL.

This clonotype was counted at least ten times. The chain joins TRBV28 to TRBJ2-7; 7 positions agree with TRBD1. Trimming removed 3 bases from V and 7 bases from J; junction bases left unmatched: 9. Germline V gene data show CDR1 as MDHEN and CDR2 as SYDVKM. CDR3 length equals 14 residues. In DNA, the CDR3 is TGTGCCAGCAGTTTGGGGTACAGGGGCAGGGAGCAGTACTTC. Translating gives CASSLGYRGREQYF.